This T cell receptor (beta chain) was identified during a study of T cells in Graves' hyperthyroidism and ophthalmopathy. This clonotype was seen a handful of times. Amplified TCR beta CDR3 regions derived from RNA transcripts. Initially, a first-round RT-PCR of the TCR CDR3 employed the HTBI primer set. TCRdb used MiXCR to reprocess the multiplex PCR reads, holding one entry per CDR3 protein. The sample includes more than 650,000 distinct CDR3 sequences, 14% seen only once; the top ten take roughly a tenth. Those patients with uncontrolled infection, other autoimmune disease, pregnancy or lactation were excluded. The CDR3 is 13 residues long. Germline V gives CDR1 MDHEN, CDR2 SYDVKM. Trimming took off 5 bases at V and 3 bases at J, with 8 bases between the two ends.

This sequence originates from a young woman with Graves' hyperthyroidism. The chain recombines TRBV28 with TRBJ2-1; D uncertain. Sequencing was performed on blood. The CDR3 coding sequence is TGTGCCAGCAGTCTCGACATCTACAATGAGCAGTTCTTC. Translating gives CASSLDIYNEQFF.